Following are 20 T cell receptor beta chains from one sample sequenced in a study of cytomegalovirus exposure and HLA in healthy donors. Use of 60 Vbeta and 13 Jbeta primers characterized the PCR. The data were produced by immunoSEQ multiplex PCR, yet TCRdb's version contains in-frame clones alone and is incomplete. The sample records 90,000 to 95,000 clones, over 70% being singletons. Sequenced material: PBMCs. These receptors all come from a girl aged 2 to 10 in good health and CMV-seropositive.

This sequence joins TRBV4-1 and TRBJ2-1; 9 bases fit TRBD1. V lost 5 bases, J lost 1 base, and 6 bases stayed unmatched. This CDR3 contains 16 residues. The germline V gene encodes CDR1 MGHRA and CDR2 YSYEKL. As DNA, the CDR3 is TGCGCCAGCAGCACGGGACAGGGAAGGTCCTACAATGAGCAGTTCTTC. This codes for CASSTGQGRSYNEQFF.

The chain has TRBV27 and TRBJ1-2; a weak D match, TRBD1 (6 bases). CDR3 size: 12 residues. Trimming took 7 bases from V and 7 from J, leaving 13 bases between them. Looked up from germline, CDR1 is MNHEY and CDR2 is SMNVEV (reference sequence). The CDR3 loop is CASKGGGFGYTF. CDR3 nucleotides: TGTGCCAGCAAAGGGGGGGGGTTTGGCTACACCTTC.

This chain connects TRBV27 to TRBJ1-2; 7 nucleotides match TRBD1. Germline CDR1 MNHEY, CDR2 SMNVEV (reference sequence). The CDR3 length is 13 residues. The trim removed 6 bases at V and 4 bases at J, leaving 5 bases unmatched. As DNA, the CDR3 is TGTGCCAGCAGAACAGGGGTCTCCTATGGCTACACCTTC. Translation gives CASRTGVSYGYTF.

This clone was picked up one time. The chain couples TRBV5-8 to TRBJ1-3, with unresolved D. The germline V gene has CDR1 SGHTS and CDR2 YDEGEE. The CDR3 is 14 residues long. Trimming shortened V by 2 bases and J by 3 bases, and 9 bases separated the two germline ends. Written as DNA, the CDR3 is TGTGCCAGCAGCTTCTCCGGAGTTGGAAACACCATATATTTT. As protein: CASSFSGVGNTIYF.

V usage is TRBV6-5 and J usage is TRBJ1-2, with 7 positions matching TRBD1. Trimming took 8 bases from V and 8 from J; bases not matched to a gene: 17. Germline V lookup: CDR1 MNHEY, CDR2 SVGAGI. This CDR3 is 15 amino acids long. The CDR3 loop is CASGQGTVLNGGYTF. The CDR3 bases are TGTGCCAGCGGCCAAGGGACAGTCCTAAATGGGGGCTACACCTTC.

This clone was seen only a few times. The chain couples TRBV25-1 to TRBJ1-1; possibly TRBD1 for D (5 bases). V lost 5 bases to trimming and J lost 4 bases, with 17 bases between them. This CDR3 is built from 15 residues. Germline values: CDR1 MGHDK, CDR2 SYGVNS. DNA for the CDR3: TGTGCCAGCAGTAAAATAGGGCAGGGATTCACTGAAGCTTTCTTT. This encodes CASSKIGQGFTEAFF.

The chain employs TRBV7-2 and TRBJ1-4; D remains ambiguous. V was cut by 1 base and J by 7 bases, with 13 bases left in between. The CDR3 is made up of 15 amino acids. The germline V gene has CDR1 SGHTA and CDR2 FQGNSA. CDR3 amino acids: CASSLDRGNAEKLFF. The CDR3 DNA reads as TGTGCCAGCAGCTTAGACCGGGGAAACGCTGAAAAACTGTTTTTT.

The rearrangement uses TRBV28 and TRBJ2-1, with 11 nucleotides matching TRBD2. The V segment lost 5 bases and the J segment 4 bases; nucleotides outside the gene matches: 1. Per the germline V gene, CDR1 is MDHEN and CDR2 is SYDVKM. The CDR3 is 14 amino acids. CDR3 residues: CASSRTSGYNEQFF. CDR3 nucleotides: TGTGCCAGCAGTAGGACTAGCGGGTACAATGAGCAGTTCTTC.

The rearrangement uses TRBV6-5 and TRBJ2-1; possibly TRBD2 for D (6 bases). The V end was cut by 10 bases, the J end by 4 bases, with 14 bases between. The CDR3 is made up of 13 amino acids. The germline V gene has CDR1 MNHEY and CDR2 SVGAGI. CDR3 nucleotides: TGTGCCACCCACCGGGACTGGTACAATGAGCAGTTCTTC. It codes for CATHRDWYNEQFF.

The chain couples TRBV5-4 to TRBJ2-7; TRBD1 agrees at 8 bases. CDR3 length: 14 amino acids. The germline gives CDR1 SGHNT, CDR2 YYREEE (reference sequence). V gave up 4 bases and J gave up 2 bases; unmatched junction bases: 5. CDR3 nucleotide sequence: TGTGCCAGCAGCCCGACGGACAGGGCCTACGAGCAGTACTTC. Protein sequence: CASSPTDRAYEQYF.

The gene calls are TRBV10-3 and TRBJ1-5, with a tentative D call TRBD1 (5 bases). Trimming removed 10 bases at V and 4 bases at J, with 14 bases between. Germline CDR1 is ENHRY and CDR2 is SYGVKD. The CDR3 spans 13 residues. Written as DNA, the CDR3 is TGTGCCACCCGAAGGGACTTAAATCAGCCCCAGCATTTT. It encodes CATRRDLNQPQHF.

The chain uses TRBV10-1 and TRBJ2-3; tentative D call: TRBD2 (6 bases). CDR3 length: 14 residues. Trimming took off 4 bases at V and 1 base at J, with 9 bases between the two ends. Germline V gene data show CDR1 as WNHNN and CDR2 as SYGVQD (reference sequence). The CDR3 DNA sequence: TGCGCCAGCAGTGTCACGGGGGGCACAGATACGCAGTATTTT. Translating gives CASSVTGGTDTQYF.

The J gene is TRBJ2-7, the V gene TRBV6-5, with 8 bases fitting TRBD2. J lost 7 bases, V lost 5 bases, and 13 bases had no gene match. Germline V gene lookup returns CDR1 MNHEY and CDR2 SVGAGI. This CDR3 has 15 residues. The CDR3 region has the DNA TGTGCCAGCAGTACGACCGGGACTAGGCCGTCAGAGCAGTACTTC. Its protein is CASSTTGTRPSEQYF.

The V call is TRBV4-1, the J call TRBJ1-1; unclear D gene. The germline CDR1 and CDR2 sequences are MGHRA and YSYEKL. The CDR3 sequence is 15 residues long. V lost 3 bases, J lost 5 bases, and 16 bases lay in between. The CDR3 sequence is CASSQNGLLGTEAFF. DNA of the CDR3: TGCGCCAGCAGCCAGAACGGACTGTTGGGTACTGAAGCTTTCTTT.

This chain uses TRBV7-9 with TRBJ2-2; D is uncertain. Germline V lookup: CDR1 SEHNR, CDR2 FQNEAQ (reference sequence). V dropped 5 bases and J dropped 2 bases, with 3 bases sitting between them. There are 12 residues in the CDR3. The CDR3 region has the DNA TGTGCCAGCAGCCTAAACACCGGGGAGCTGTTTTTT. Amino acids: CASSLNTGELFF.

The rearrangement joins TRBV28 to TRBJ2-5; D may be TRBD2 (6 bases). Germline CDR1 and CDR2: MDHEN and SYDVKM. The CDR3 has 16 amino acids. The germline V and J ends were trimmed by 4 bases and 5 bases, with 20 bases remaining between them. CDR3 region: CASSSGSPGEYETQYF. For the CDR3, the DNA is TGTGCCAGCAGTTCGGGATCGCCGGGAGAGTACGAGACCCAGTACTTC. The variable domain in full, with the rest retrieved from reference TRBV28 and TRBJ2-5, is DVKVTQSSRYLVKRTGEKVFLECVQDMDHENMFWYRQDPGLGLRLIYFSYDVKMKEKGDIPEGYSVSREKKERFSLILESASTNQTSMYLCASSSGSPGEYETQYFGPGTRLLVL.

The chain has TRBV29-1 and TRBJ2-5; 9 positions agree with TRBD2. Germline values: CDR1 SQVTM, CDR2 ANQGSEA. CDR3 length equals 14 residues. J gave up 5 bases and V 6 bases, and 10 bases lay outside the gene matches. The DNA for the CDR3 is TGCAGCGTACCCGCAGCGGGAGGCGGTGAGACCCAGTACTTC. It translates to CSVPAAGGGETQYF.

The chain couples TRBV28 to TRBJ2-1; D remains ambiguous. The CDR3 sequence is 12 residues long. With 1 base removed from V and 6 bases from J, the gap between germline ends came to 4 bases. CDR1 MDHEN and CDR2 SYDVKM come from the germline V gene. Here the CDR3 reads CASSLFINEQFF. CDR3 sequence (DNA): TGTGCCAGCAGTTTATTCATCAATGAGCAGTTCTTC.

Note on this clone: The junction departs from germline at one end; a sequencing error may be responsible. CDR3 region: CASSQRLTGVGDTIYF. CDR3 DNA: TGTGCCAGCAGCCAACGCTTAACAGGGGTTGGAGACACCATATATTTT. The chain joins TRBV4-2 to TRBJ1-3; the match to TRBD1 covers 7 bases. Germline CDR1 reads LGHNA; CDR2 reads YNFKEQ. The length of the CDR3 is 16 residues.

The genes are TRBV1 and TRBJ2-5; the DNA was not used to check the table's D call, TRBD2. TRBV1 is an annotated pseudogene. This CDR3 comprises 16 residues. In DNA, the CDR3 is TGCACCAGCAGCCGCTATACTGAAGACTATCCGGAGACCCAGTACTTC. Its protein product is CTSSRYTEDYPETQYF.